This T cell receptor (beta chain) was sequenced during a study of blood T cells in healthy people across ages. This CDR3 is built from 13 residues. Germline values: CDR1 SGHTA, CDR2 FQGNSA. The V end was cut by 6 bases, the J end by 8 bases, with 16 bases between. This clonotype was found a few times. A J-beta primer mix and a sample-barcoded 5' primer were used in a second PCR of roughly 6 to 11 cycles. TCRdb re-derived calls from the 5' RACE reads in MiXCR, one entry per CDR3 protein. The table has about 800,000 distinct CDR3 sequences, around 50% seen once. The source of this sequence is a man of 80 years or more in good health. Sequencing input: blood. The rearrangement links TRBV7-2 to TRBJ1-2; D gene ambiguous. The CDR3 protein is CASRLEPELGYTF. DNA for the CDR3: TGTGCCAGCAGACTAGAGCCCGAGTTGGGCTACACCTTC.